This T cell receptor beta chain was captured in a study of identical twins. Study observations and caveats: Not following the same donors, the study drew its conclusions from cross-sectional statistical analysis. Excess low generation probability was seen in twin-shared out-of-frame alpha sequences.

Trimming removed 1 base from V and 7 bases from J, with 11 bases in between. The V gene's germline CDR1 is SGHDN and CDR2 FVKESK. The CDR3 covers 13 residues. Through template switching, a universal primer site was introduced, and the cDNA contained unique molecular identifiers. TCRdb called the 5' RACE reads again in MiXCR, with one record for every CDR3 protein. This sample yields approximately 220,000 distinct CDR3 sequences, of which approximately 6.8% are seen a single time; under 7% belongs to the top ten. This clonotype was detected ten times or more. Its antigen remains unidentified. The sample was also reused in another study, on yellow fever vaccine responses in identical twins.

The V gene is TRBV14, the J gene TRBJ2-7; weak D call: TRBD1 (7 bases). Material for sequencing was CD8+ T cells sorted from blood. The origin of this receptor is a young woman in good health. CDR3 DNA sequence: TGTGCCAGCAGCCAAGGCGCAGGGGGGGAGCAGTACTTC. Protein: CASSQGAGGEQYF.